A selection of T cell receptor beta chains follows, all from one sample in a study of T cell responses to AZD1222 COVID-19 vaccine. The data were produced by immunoSEQ multiplex PCR, yet TCRdb's version contains in-frame clones alone and is incomplete. The table lists 150,000 or so clones, around 89% of them singletons, with roughly 4.7% in the top ten. The sequences come from peripheral blood, collected on day 0 of AZD1222 vaccination. The receptors shown here come from an adult in good health. CDR3s include the opening cysteine and the closing phenylalanine or tryptophan. A D gene is named only where the DNA matches it firmly. For some rows the clone size is stated as once, few or many, or as a class when expanded; others skip it.

J gene,V gene,D gene,clone size,CDR3 DNA,CDR3 protein
TRBJ2-7,TRBV19,NA,NA,TGTGCCAGTAGTCTCGGGTCCTTTGACGAGCAGTACTTC,CASSLGSFDEQYF
TRBJ2-1,TRBV7-9,TRBD2,NA,TGTGCCACCCCCGGGGGGTCCTACAATGAGCAGTTCTTC,CATPGGSYNEQFF
TRBJ1-1,TRBV10-2,NA,NA,TGCGCCAGCAGTGAGACTCAGTACACTGAAGCTTTCTTT,CASSETQYTEAFF
TRBJ1-3,TRBV7-2,NA,NA,TGTGCCAGCAGCTTACAGGTGTACTCTGGAAACACCATATATTTT,CASSLQVYSGNTIYF
TRBJ1-4,TRBV6-5,TRBD1,NA,TGTGCCAGCAGCGGGGTCGGGACAGCGAATGAAAAACTGTTTTTT,CASSGVGTANEKLFF
TRBJ1-2,TRBV7-9,NA,NA,TGTGCCAGCAGCCGAGACAGTGCCCGAAGTGGCTACACCTTC,CASSRDSARSGYTF
TRBJ1-3,TRBV29-1,NA,NA,TGCAGCGTTCCCAGGGGCACCATATATTTT,CSVPRGTIYF
TRBJ1-4,TRBV3-1/TRBV3-2,TRBD1,NA,TGTGCCAGCAGCACCCGACAGGGGAGCCTTAATGAAAAACTGTTTTTT,CASSTRQGSLNEKLFF
TRBJ2-1,TRBV6-6,NA,NA,TGTGCCAGCAGTTACCCGGGAGAGGGCATGGTTGAGCAGTTCTTC,CASSYPGEGMVEQFF
TRBJ2-1,TRBV29-1,TRBD2,few,TGCAGCGTGAGGCGGGAGGGCCGTGGTGAGCAGTTCTTC,CSVRREGRGEQFF
TRBJ1-6,TRBV6-1,NA,NA,TGTGCCAGCAGTGAAAGATTCCTGGGGGCCGGGGATTCACCCCTCCACTTT,CASSERFLGAGDSPLHF
TRBJ2-1,TRBV5-3,NA,NA,TGTGCCAGAAGTTCGAAGGATAGGGACAAGGGGTGGACCCACTACAATGAGCAGTTCTTC,CARSSKDRDKGWTHYNEQFF
TRBJ2-1,TRBV5-6,NA,NA,TGTGCCAGCAGTCGGACTTCCGGGAAAAACTCCTACAATGAGCAGTTCTTC,CASSRTSGKNSYNEQFF
TRBJ2-3,TRBV5-4,TRBD2,NA,TGTGCCAGCAGCTTGATGGGACTAGCCCTCACAGATACGCAGTATTTT,CASSLMGLALTDTQYF
TRBJ1-1,TRBV29-1,NA,NA,TGCAGCGTGGGACAGAACACTGAAGCTTTCTTT,CSVGQNTEAFF
TRBJ2-6,TRBV5-1,TRBD1,NA,TGCGCCAGCAGCTTGACGACAGGGGGAATCTCTGGGGCCAACGTCCTGACTTTC,CASSLTTGGISGANVLTF
TRBJ2-6,TRBV6-2/TRBV6-3,TRBD1,NA,TGTGCCAGCAGTTACTCGAAAATGTCCGGACAGGGAATTAGGAGGGCCAACGTCCTGACTTTC,CASSYSKMSGQGIRRANVLTF
TRBJ1-4,TRBV4-1,TRBD1,NA,TGCGCCAGCAGCCAGGGACAGGGGGTGGCGACTAATGAAAAACTGTTTTTT,CASSQGQGVATNEKLFF
TRBJ2-2,TRBV12-3/TRBV12-4,NA,NA,TGTGCCAGCAGTTTTTCGGGGTACGGGGAGCTGTTTTTT,CASSFSGYGELFF
TRBJ1-1,TRBV6-5,TRBD1,NA,TGTGCCAGCAGCCAGGGGACAGGTAGGACTGAAGCTTTCTTT,CASSQGTGRTEAFF
TRBJ2-7,TRBV10-1,NA,NA,TGCGCCAGCAGTGCCGGAAGATTAGGGAACGAGCAGTACTTC,CASSAGRLGNEQYF
TRBJ1-6,TRBV9,NA,NA,TGTGCCAGCAGCGGACAGGTGAATAATTCACCCCTCCACTTT,CASSGQVNNSPLHF
TRBJ1-1,TRBV2,NA,NA,TGTGCCAGCAGGGAGGAGGGCACTGAAGCTTTCTTT,CASREEGTEAFF
TRBJ2-7,TRBV6-5,TRBD2,NA,TGTGCCAGCAGCCGGGCGGGAGGCCCCTACGAGCAGTACTTC,CASSRAGGPYEQYF
TRBJ1-1,TRBV11-3,NA,NA,TGTGCCAGCAGCAAGGGACGTAACACTGAAGCTTTCTTT,CASSKGRNTEAFF
TRBJ2-7,TRBV7-8,NA,NA,TGTGCCAGCAGCTTACTTCCGGCCTACGAGCAGTACTTC,CASSLLPAYEQYF
TRBJ1-5,TRBV7-2,TRBD1,few,TGTGCCAGCAGCTTAAGACCCCCGGGACAGGAATATCAGCCCCAGCATTTT,CASSLRPPGQEYQPQHF
TRBJ2-5,TRBV4-1,NA,NA,TGCGCCAGCAGCCAGATTGGTGGGAAGCAAGAGACCCAGTACTTC,CASSQIGGKQETQYF
TRBJ1-2,TRBV28,NA,NA,TGTGCCAGCATTCAGGGGCAAGGCTACACCTTC,CASIQGQGYTF
TRBJ2-2,TRBV5-4,NA,NA,TGTGCCAGCAGCTTTCCAGGTGGTGGGCTGTTTTTT,CASSFPGGGLFF
TRBJ2-7,TRBV28,NA,NA,TGTGCCAGCAGCTGGACAGCCACCTACGAGCAGTACTTC,CASSWTATYEQYF
TRBJ1-5,TRBV6-2/TRBV6-3,NA,NA,TGTGCCAGCAGCCCCTGGGGCAATCAGCCCCAGCATTTT,CASSPWGNQPQHF
TRBJ1-1,TRBV3-1/TRBV3-2,NA,NA,TGTGCCAGCAGACTTATAGCGGGGGGGTCTGAAGCTTTCTTT,CASRLIAGGSEAFF
TRBJ1-1,TRBV6-2/TRBV6-3,TRBD1,NA,TGTGCCAGCAGCATGACAGGGGGCACTGAAGCTTTCTTT,CASSMTGGTEAFF
TRBJ2-2,TRBV4-3,NA,NA,TGCGCCAGCAGCCAACGTGCAGCTGGGCTAGATAACACCGGGGAGCTGTTTTTT,CASSQRAAGLDNTGELFF
TRBJ2-3,TRBV5-5,NA,NA,TGTGCCAGCAGCTTTGGAATAGGCAGGGCAACAAATACGCAGTATTTT,CASSFGIGRATNTQYF
TRBJ1-1,TRBV28,NA,once,TGTGCCAGCAATAAAGTAGGACAGTTGAACACTGAAGCTTTCTTT,CASNKVGQLNTEAFF
TRBJ2-7,TRBV28,NA,NA,TGTGCCAGCAGTTCCCCTCAGGGGGGGAACTACGAGCAGTACTTC,CASSSPQGGNYEQYF
TRBJ2-3,TRBV18,NA,once,TGTGCCAGCTCACCACCGGGTACTCGCACAGATACGCAGTATTTT,CASSPPGTRTDTQYF
TRBJ1-5,TRBV13,TRBD1,NA,TGTGCCAGCAGCCTGCGACAGGGGGAGACACCTTATAGCAATCAGCCCCAGCATTTT,CASSLRQGETPYSNQPQHF
TRBJ2-1,TRBV28,NA,NA,TGTGCCAGCAGTCGATCAAGGAGGCGCAATGAGCAGTTCTTC,CASSRSRRRNEQFF
TRBJ2-1,TRBV28,TRBD2,few,TGTGCCAGCAGCCTAGGGAGCGGGGGTGACCTTGAGCAGTTCTTC,CASSLGSGGDLEQFF
TRBJ2-2,TRBV10-1,NA,NA,TGCGCCAGCAGTGAAGTGGGGACGACCACGAACACCGGGGAGCTGTTTTTT,CASSEVGTTTNTGELFF
TRBJ2-7,TRBV6-1,NA,once,TGTGCCAGCAGTCAACTCAACGAGCAGTACTTC,CASSQLNEQYF
TRBJ1-2,TRBV4-3,NA,NA,TGCGCCAGCAGCCCGGACGGTTTAGCTAACTATGGCTACACCTTC,CASSPDGLANYGYTF
TRBJ2-1,TRBV5-4,TRBD2,few,TGTGCCAGCAGCCGTGGGACTAGCGGATACAATGAGCAGTTCTTC,CASSRGTSGYNEQFF
TRBJ2-7,TRBV27,NA,NA,TGTGCCAGCAGTTCCTACGAGCAGTACTTC,CASSSYEQYF
TRBJ2-7,TRBV28,NA,once,TGTGCCAGCAGTTTATTAAGGGCCGAGCAGTACTTC,CASSLLRAEQYF
TRBJ1-1,TRBV23-1,NA,NA,TGCGCCAGCAGTCAAGCCGTATGTGGATTCAAAGCTTTCTTT,CASSQAVCGFKAFF
TRBJ2-2,TRBV5-8,NA,NA,TGTGCCAGCAGCCCTATGTTGGCCTATTCGAACACCGGGGAGCTGTTTTTT,CASSPMLAYSNTGELFF
TRBJ1-2,TRBV4-3,TRBD1,NA,TGCGCCAGCAGCCACCTTAGGACAGGGGGAACTAACTATGGCTACACCTTC,CASSHLRTGGTNYGYTF
TRBJ2-7,TRBV12-3/TRBV12-4,NA,few,TGTGCCAGCGGGTTAGTCTACGAGCAGTACTTC,CASGLVYEQYF
TRBJ2-1,TRBV19,NA,NA,TGTGCCAGTAGTCAGTGGGCGAGAAAATACAATGAGCAGTTCTTC,CASSQWARKYNEQFF
TRBJ1-5,TRBV12-3/TRBV12-4,NA,NA,TGTGCCAGCAGTTTAGATAGTCAGCCCCAGCATTTT,CASSLDSQPQHF
TRBJ2-7,TRBV6-4,TRBD1,NA,TGTGCCAGCATCCCGGGACAGGGGCGCTACGAGCAGTACTTC,CASIPGQGRYEQYF
TRBJ1-3,TRBV9,NA,once,TGTGCCAGCAGCGCCCCCCCCGTCCACACCATATATTTT,CASSAPPVHTIYF
TRBJ2-7,TRBV6-5,TRBD1,NA,TGTGCCAGCAGGACAGGGGGCGCCTCCTACGAGCAGTACTTC,CASRTGGASYEQYF